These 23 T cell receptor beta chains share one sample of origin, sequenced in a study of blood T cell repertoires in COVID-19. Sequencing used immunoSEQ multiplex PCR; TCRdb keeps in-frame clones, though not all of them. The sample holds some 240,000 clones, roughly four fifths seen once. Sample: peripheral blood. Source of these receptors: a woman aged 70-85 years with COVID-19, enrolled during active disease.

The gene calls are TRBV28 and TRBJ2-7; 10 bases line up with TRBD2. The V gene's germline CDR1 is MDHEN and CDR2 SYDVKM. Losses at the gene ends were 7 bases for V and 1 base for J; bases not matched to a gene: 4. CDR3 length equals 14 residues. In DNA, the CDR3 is TGTGCCAGCATTGGACTAGCGGAATCCTACGAGCAGTACTTC. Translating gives CASIGLAESYEQYF.

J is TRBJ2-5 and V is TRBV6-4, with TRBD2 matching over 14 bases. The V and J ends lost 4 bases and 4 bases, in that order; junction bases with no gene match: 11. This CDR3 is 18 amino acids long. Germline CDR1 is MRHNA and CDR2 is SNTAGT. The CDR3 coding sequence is TGTGCCAGCAGTGCTTACCGGGGGACTAGCGGGAGCACAGAGACCCAGTACTTC. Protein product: CASSAYRGTSGSTETQYF.

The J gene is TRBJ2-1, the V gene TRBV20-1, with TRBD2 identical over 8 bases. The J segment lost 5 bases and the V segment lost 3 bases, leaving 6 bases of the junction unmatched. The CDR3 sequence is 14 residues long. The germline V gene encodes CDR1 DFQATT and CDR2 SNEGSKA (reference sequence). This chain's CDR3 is CSASSLAGNNEQFF. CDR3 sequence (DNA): TGCAGTGCTAGTAGCCTAGCGGGTAACAATGAGCAGTTCTTC.

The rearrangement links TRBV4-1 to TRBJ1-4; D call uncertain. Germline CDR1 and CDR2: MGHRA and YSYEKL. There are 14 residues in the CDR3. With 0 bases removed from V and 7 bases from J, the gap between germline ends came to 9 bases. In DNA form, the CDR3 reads TGCGCCAGCAGCCAAGATGATGAGATTGAAAAACTGTTTTTT. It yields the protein CASSQDDEIEKLFF.

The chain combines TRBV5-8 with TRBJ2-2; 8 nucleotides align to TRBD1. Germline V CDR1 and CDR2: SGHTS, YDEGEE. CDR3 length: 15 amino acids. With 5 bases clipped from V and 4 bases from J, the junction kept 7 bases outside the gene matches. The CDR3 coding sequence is TGTGCCAGCAGTGCAGGGGGCGTGCGCACCGGGGAGCTGTTTTTT. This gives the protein CASSAGGVRTGELFF.

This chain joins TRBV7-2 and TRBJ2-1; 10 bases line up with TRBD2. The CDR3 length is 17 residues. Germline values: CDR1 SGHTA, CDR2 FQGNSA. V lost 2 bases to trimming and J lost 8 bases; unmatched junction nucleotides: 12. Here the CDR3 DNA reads TGTGCCAGCAGCTTAAGAATGCTAGCGGGAGTATATTATGAGCAGTTCTTC. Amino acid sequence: CASSLRMLAGVYYEQFF.

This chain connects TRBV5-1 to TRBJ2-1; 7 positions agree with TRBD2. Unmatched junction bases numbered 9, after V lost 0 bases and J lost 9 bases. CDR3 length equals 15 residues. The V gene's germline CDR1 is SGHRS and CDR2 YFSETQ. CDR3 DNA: TGCGCCAGCAGCTTGGGGGGCGGGAGTGGAATTGAGCAGTTCTTC. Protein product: CASSLGGGSGIEQFF.

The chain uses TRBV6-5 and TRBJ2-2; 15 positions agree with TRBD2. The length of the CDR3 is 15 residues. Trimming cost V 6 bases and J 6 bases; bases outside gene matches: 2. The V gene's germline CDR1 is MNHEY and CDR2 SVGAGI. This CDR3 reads CASRGLAGGPGELFF. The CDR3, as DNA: TGTGCCAGCAGAGGACTAGCGGGAGGGCCCGGGGAGCTGTTTTTT.

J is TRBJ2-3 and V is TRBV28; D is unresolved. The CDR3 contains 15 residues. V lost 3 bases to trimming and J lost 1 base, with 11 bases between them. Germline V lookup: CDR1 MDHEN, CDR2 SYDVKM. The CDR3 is CASSFSTLGTDTQYF. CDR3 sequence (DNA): TGTGCCAGCAGTTTCTCGACTCTGGGCACAGATACGCAGTATTTT.

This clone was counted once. This CDR3 is CASSFSRERREKLFF. The CDR3 DNA reads as TGCGCCAGCAGCTTTTCCCGGGAAAGACGGGAAAAACTGTTTTTT. V is TRBV5-1 and J is TRBJ1-4; D is unclear. Germline loops: CDR1 SGHRS, CDR2 YFSETQ. This CDR3 has 15 residues. The V end lost 2 bases, the J end lost 8 bases, and 16 bases lay between the germline ends.

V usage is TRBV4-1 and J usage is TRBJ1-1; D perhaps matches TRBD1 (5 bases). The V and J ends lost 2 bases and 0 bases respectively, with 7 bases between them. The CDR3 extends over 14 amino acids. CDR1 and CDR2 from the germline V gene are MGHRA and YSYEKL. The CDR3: CASSQKGMNTEAFF. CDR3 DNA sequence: TGCGCCAGCAGCCAAAAGGGGATGAACACTGAAGCTTTCTTT.

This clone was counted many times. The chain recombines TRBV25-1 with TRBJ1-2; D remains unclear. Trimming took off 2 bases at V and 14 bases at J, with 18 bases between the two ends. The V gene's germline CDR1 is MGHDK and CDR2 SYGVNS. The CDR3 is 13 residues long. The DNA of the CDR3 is TGTGCCAGCAGTGAAAGCGGGCTGCAGGATGAAACCTTC. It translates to CASSESGLQDETF.

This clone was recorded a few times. CDR3 sequence (DNA): TGTGCCAGCAGCCCCGACAGGCCCTCCTCTGGAAACACCATATATTTT. Its protein is CASSPDRPSSGNTIYF. The chain joins TRBV7-9 to TRBJ1-3, with a possible D match to TRBD1 (6 bases). The germline V and J ends were trimmed by 5 bases and 0 bases, with 14 bases remaining between them. This CDR3 is built from 16 residues. Germline-derived CDR1 and CDR2 are SEHNR and FQNEAQ (reference sequence).

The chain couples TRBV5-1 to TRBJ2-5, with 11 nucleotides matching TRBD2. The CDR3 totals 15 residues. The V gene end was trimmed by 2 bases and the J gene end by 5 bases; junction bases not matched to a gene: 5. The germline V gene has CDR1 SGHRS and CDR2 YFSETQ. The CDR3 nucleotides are TGCGCCAGCAGCTTACTAGCGGGAGTCGAGGAGACCCAGTACTTC. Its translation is CASSLLAGVEETQYF.

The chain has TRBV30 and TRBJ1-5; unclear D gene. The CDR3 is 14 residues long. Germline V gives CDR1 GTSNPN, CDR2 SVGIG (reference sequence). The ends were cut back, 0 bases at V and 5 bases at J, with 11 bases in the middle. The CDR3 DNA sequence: TGTGCCTGGAGTGTACGAGGAAACTATCAGCCCCAGCATTTT. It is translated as CAWSVRGNYQPQHF.

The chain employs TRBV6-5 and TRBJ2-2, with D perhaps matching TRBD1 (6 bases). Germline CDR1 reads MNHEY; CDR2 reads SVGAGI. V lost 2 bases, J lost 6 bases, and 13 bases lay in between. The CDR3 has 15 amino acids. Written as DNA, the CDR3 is TGTGCCAGCAGTTACGTTACCGGGACATCCGGGGAGCTGTTTTTT. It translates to CASSYVTGTSGELFF.

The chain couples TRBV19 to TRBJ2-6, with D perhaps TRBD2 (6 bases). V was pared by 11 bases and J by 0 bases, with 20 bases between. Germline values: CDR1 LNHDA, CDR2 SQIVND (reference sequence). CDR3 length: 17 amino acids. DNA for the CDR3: TGTGCCCCGAGTATAGGGAGGAAAGGCTCTGGGGCCAACGTCCTGACTTTC. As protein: CAPSIGRKGSGANVLTF.

CDR3 nucleotides: TGTGCCACCAGCATTAGAACAGCGGCAGCTGAAAAACTGTTTTTT. Protein sequence: CATSIRTAAAEKLFF. This chain links TRBV15 with TRBJ1-4; D is undetermined. Trimming removed 4 bases from V and 7 bases from J, with 16 bases in between. Germline CDR1 is LNHNV and CDR2 is YYDKDF (reference sequence). The CDR3 length is 15 residues.

CDR3 region: CATSDSGLANTDTQYF. CDR3 in DNA: TGTGCCACCAGTGATTCCGGACTAGCGAACACAGATACGCAGTATTTT. V usage is TRBV24-1 and J usage is TRBJ2-3; 9 nucleotides agree with TRBD2. Germline V lookup: CDR1 KGHDR, CDR2 SFDVKD. The CDR3 length is 16 residues. With V trimmed by 2 bases and J by 2 bases, 4 bases remained unmatched.

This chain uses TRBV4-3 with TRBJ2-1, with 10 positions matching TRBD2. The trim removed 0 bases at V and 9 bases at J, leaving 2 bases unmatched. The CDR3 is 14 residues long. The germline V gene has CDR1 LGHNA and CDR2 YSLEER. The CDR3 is CASSQEVAGGEQFF. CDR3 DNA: TGCGCCAGCAGCCAAGAGGTAGCGGGAGGTGAGCAGTTCTTC.

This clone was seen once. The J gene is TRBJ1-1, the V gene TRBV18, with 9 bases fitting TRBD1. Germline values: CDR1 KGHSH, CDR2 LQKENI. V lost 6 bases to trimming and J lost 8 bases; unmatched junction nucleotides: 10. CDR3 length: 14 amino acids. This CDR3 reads CASSSGQGLLEAFF. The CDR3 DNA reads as TGTGCCAGCTCGTCGGGACAGGGTCTGCTAGAAGCTTTCTTT.

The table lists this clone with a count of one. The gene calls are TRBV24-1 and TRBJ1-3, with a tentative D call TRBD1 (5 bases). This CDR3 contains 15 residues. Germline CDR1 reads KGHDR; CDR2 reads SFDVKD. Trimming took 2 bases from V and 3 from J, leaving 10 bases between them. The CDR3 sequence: CATSDSGTLGNTIYF. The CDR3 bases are TGTGCCACCAGTGATTCCGGGACTCTTGGAAACACCATATATTTT.

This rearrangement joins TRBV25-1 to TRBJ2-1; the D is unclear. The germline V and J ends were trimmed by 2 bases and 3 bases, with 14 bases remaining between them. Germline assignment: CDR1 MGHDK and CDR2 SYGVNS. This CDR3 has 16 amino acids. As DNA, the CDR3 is TGTGCCAGCAGTGAAAGCGTCGGTAGTAGCTACAATGAGCAGTTCTTC. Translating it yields CASSESVGSSYNEQFF.